Listed below are T cell receptor beta chains from one sample, sequenced in a study of chemoradiotherapy in HPV16-positive cancers. Some clones are missing from TCRdb's copy, which holds only in-frame ones; the method was immunoSEQ multiplex PCR. The data contain several hundred clones, around 80% of them seen just once; the ten biggest clones take up more than 13%. The sequenced sample was tumor tissue, obtained from a patient who underwent chemoradiotherapy. The receptors shown here come from a human donor with HPV-associated anogenital cancer. Each CDR3 is given with its conserved first and last residue. D genes are given only for firm matches. Clone size is stated in some rows and not others, as once, few, many or a class when expanded.

cdr3_aa cdr3_nt cdr3_length j_call d_call v_call clone_size
CASSVGGRAGSNYGYTF TGTGCCAGCAGCGTAGGTGGAAGGGCAGGCTCAAACTATGGCTACACCTTC 17 TRBJ1-2 . TRBV9 .
CASSRGGGYEETQYF TGTGCCAGCAGTCGCGGGGGGGGATATGAAGAGACCCAGTACTTC 15 TRBJ2-5 TRBD2 TRBV6-1 .
CASSFPAGGMNTGELFF TGCGCCAGCAGCTTCCCGGCGGGGGGGATGAACACCGGGGAGCTGTTTTTT 17 TRBJ2-2 TRBD2 TRBV5-1 .
CASSLRQGPYEQYF TGTGCCAGCAGCTTGAGACAGGGGCCCTACGAGCAGTACTTC 14 TRBJ2-7 TRBD1 TRBV7-9 .
CASSFPRQNTEAFF TGTGCCAGTAGTTTCCCTCGACAGAACACTGAAGCTTTCTTT 14 TRBJ1-1 . TRBV19 .
CASSDSPSQPQHF TGTGCCAGCAGTGATTCTCCCAGTCAGCCCCAGCATTTT 13 TRBJ1-5 . TRBV6-1 .
CASSRQGARGDTQYF TGTGCCAGCAGCCGACAGGGGGCCCGGGGAGATACGCAGTATTTT 15 TRBJ2-3 TRBD1 TRBV7-6 .
CASRPTGGHDTQYF TGCGCCAGCAGGCCGACAGGGGGACACGATACGCAGTATTTT 14 TRBJ2-3 TRBD1 TRBV5-1 once
CASSQDRLTVGPGYTF TGCGCCAGCAGCCAAGATCGGTTGACAGTCGGTCCGGGCTACACCTTC 16 TRBJ1-2 . TRBV4-1 .
CASSIGTEAPYEQYF TGTGCCAGTAGTATTGGGACAGAGGCCCCCTACGAGCAGTACTTC 15 TRBJ2-7 TRBD1 TRBV19 .
CASSQPGLAGGRYNEQFF TGTGCCAGCAGCCAGCCGGGACTAGCGGGGGGGCGGTACAATGAGCAGTTCTTC 18 TRBJ2-1 TRBD2 TRBV7-2 .
CATSSTSGGANEQFF TGTGCCACCAGCTCTACTAGCGGGGGGGCCAATGAGCAGTTCTTC 15 TRBJ2-1 TRBD2 TRBV15 .
CRLHLLEQPQHF TGCAGACTACACCTTTTGGAACAGCCCCAGCATTTT 12 TRBJ1-5 . TRBV29-1 .
CASSSGVAGSTGELFF TGTGCCAGCAGCTCTGGGGTAGCGGGGAGCACCGGGGAGCTGTTTTTT 16 TRBJ2-2 TRBD2 TRBV7-6 .
CASSGRGGRQETQYF TGTGCCAGCAGCGGGCGGGGGGGCAGGCAAGAGACCCAGTACTTC 15 TRBJ2-5 TRBD2 TRBV11-2 .
CASSQTGDTEAFF TGCGCCAGCAGCCAAACAGGGGACACTGAAGCTTTCTTT 13 TRBJ1-1 TRBD1 TRBV4-1 .
CASSKGGSMNYEQYF TGTGCCAGCAGCAAGGGTGGGTCAATGAATTACGAGCAGTACTTC 15 TRBJ2-7 . TRBV5-5 .
CASSQYSGDTYEQYF TGTGCCAGCAGCCAATATAGCGGGGACACCTACGAGCAGTACTTC 15 TRBJ2-7 TRBD2 TRBV4-2 .
CASSLMATSSTDTQYF TGTGCCAGCAGCTTAATGGCAACTAGCAGCACAGATACGCAGTATTTT 16 TRBJ2-3 . TRBV7-3 .
CASSPPELRETQYF TGTGCCAGCTCACCACCGGAATTGAGAGAGACCCAGTACTTC 14 TRBJ2-5 . TRBV18 .
CASSGGTGANVLTF TGTGCCAGCAGTGGAGGGACAGGGGCCAACGTCCTGACTTTC 14 TRBJ2-6 . TRBV6-1 .
CASSLVYFGTSVGEQYF TGTGCCAGCAGCTTAGTCTATTTCGGGACTAGCGTGGGAGAGCAGTACTTC 17 TRBJ2-7 TRBD2 TRBV7-8 .
CASSEGNRISTQRTQYF TGTGCCAGCAGTGAAGGAAATCGAATATCCACCCAACGTACGCAGTATTTT 17 TRBJ2-3 . TRBV2 once
CASSIQGRHNEQFF TGTGCCAGTAGTATACAGGGACGGCACAATGAGCAGTTCTTC 14 TRBJ2-1 . TRBV19 .
CASSWGELSGNTIYF TGTGCCAGCAGCTGGGGGGAGCTCTCTGGAAACACCATATATTTT 15 TRBJ1-3 . TRBV7-9 .
CASSVGSGPRQETQYF TGTGCCAGCAGCGTAGGGTCAGGCCCCAGGCAAGAGACCCAGTACTTC 16 TRBJ2-5 . TRBV9 few
CFAYGYTF TGTTTTGCCTATGGCTACACCTTC 8 TRBJ1-2 . TRBV28 .
CASSEHKYYGYTF TGTGCCAGCAGTGAACATAAGTACTATGGCTACACCTTC 13 TRBJ1-2 . TRBV6-5 few
CASSTNLRAGANVLTF TGCGCCAGCAGCACGAATTTGAGGGCTGGGGCCAACGTCCTGACTTTC 16 TRBJ2-6 . TRBV4-1 .
CASSMGLAGYETQYF TGTGCCAGCAGCATGGGACTAGCGGGGTACGAGACCCAGTACTTC 15 TRBJ2-5 TRBD2 TRBV7-9 .
CASSRETSGAHNEQFF TGCGCCAGCAGCCGGGAGACTAGCGGGGCCCACAATGAGCAGTTCTTC 16 TRBJ2-1 TRBD2 TRBV4-1 few
CASSVDSGSNNEQFF TGTGCCAGCAGCGTAGACTCAGGGAGTAACAATGAGCAGTTCTTC 15 TRBJ2-1 . TRBV9 .
CASSFRGGNNEQFF TGTGCCAGCAGCTTCAGAGGCGGGAACAATGAGCAGTTCTTC 14 TRBJ2-1 . TRBV7-2 .
CASSPGVGYTF TGTGCCAGTAGCCCCGGGGTTGGCTACACCTTC 11 TRBJ1-2 . TRBV19 once
CASSELAGGPIGELFF TGTGCCAGCAGCGAACTAGCGGGGGGGCCGATCGGGGAGCTGTTTTTT 16 TRBJ2-2 TRBD2 TRBV6-1 .
CATSRDEEGPRFF TGTGCCACCAGCAGAGATGAGGAGGGTCCCCGTTTTTTT 13 TRBJ1-1 . TRBV15 .
CASTRKGQTNSPLHF TGTGCCAGCACTCGGAAGGGACAGACAAATTCACCCCTCCACTTT 15 TRBJ1-6 TRBD1 TRBV6-6 once
CASRRREVADTQYF TGTGCCAGCAGGCGCAGGGAGGTTGCAGATACGCAGTATTTT 14 TRBJ2-3 . TRBV14 .
CASSLNRGFSYEQYF TGTGCCAGCAGCTTAAACAGGGGTTTCTCCTACGAGCAGTACTTC 15 TRBJ2-7 TRBD1 TRBV7-2 .
CASNRASNSPLHF TGTGCCAGCAACAGGGCATCGAATTCACCCCTCCACTTT 13 TRBJ1-6 . TRBV27 few
CASSPRDRAQETQYF TGCGCCAGCAGCCCTAGGGACAGGGCCCAAGAGACCCAGTACTTC 15 TRBJ2-5 TRBD1 TRBV4-1 .
CASSPQATNTEAFF TGCGCCAGCAGCCCACAGGCTACGAACACTGAAGCTTTCTTT 14 TRBJ1-1 . TRBV5-1 once
CASSQDGGGYTF TGCGCCAGCAGCCAAGACGGAGGAGGCTACACCTTC 12 TRBJ1-2 . TRBV4-1 once
CASSQKEAKSSYNSPLHF TGCGCCAGCAGCCAAAAAGAGGCAAAGAGCTCCTATAATTCACCCCTCCACTTT 18 TRBJ1-6 . TRBV4-1 .
CASSQATDGGRNTIYF TGTGCCAGCAGCCAAGCGACGGACGGAGGGCGAAACACCATATATTTT 16 TRBJ1-3 . TRBV4-2 .
CAWSTRGLNRNQPQHF TGTGCCTGGAGTACCCGGGGGCTGAATCGCAATCAGCCCCAGCATTTT 16 TRBJ1-5 . TRBV30 .
CASSIGDSQETQYF TGCGCCAGCAGCATCGGGGACAGCCAAGAGACCCAGTACTTC 14 TRBJ2-5 TRBD1 TRBV5-1 few
CASSPTSGEVYEQFF TGTGCCAGCAGCCCGACTAGCGGGGAGGTCTATGAGCAGTTCTTC 15 TRBJ2-1 TRBD2 TRBV9 .
CASSGASTPTYEQYF TGTGCCAGCAGCGGTGCTTCGACTCCAACCTACGAGCAGTACTTC 15 TRBJ2-7 . TRBV9 .
CASSSQGWTEAFF TGTGCCAGCAGCTCACAGGGGTGGACTGAAGCTTTCTTT 13 TRBJ1-1 TRBD1 TRBV7-6 .
CATHRPRGLHGYTF TGCGCCACCCACAGACCCAGGGGCCTACATGGCTACACCTTC 14 TRBJ1-2 . TRBV10-2 .
CASSFGRGEAFF TGTGCCAGCAGCTTCGGAAGGGGTGAAGCTTTCTTT 12 TRBJ1-1 . TRBV7-9 few
CASSLGGLGAEAFF TGTGCCAGCAGCTTAGGGGGGTTGGGGGCTGAAGCTTTCTTT 14 TRBJ1-1 . TRBV7-9 .